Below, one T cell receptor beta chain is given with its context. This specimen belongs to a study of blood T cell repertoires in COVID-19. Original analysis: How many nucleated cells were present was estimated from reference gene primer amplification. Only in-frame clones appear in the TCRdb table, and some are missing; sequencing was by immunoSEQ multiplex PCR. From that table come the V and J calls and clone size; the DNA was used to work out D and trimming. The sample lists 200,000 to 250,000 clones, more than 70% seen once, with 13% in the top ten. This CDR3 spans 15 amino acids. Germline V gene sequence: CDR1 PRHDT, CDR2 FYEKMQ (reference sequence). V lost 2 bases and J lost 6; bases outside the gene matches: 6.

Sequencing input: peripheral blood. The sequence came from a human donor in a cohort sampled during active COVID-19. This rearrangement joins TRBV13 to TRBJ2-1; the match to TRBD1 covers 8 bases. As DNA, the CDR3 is TGTGCCAGCAGCTTACCCCAGGGGGCGATCAATGAGCAGTTCTTC. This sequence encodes CASSLPQGAINEQFF.